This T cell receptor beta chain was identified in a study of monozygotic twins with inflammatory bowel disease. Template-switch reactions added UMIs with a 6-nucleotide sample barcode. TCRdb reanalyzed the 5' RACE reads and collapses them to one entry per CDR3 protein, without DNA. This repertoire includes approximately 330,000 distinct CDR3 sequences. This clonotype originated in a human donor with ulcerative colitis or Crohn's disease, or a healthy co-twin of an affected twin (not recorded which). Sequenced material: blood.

CDR3 sequence reads: CASSFRFSSTDTQYF. The chain has TRBV7-2 and TRBJ2-3. There are 15 residues in the CDR3. CDR1 is SGHTA, CDR2 FQGNSA, per germline.